A selection of T cell receptor beta chains follows, all from one sample in a study of blood T cell repertoires in COVID-19. The protocol was immunoSEQ multiplex PCR, while the TCRdb copy is restricted to in-frame clones and leaves out a portion. The top ten clones hold roughly a fifth of a sample with about 190,000 clones, around 80% of them seen once. Sequencing was done on a sample of peripheral blood. The receptors here all came from a human donor in a cohort sampled during active COVID-19. The CDR3 runs from the conserved cysteine through the conserved F or W. Fields, in order: J gene, D gene, V gene, CDR3 DNA, CDR3 protein. A D gene is named only where the DNA matches it firmly.

j_gene: TRBJ2-5
d_gene: TRBD2
v_gene: TRBV9
CDR3nt: TGTGCCAGCAGCTTTCGGGGGACTACATATTTGGAGACCCAGTACTTC
CDR3aa: CASSFRGTTYLETQYF

j_gene: TRBJ2-2
d_gene: NA
v_gene: TRBV28
CDR3nt: TGTGCCAGCAGTTACACAGGAGTGAACACCGGGGAGCTGTTTTTT
CDR3aa: CASSYTGVNTGELFF

j_gene: TRBJ2-1
d_gene: NA
v_gene: TRBV4-1
CDR3nt: TGCGCCAGCAGCCAAGAAGAATGGCAGTATCAGTTCTTC
CDR3aa: CASSQEEWQYQFF

j_gene: TRBJ1-1
d_gene: TRBD1
v_gene: TRBV6-1
CDR3nt: TGTGCCAGCAGTGAAGCCGGGACAGGCGGTGCTTTCTTT
CDR3aa: CASSEAGTGGAFF

j_gene: TRBJ2-1
d_gene: TRBD1
v_gene: TRBV27
CDR3nt: TGTGCCAGCTCACCGAGATTGGGACAGGGGCGCAATGAGCAGTTCTTC
CDR3aa: CASSPRLGQGRNEQFF

j_gene: TRBJ1-6
d_gene: TRBD1
v_gene: TRBV30
CDR3nt: TGTGCCTGGACAAAGGACAGGGCCATCTCACCCCTCCACTTT
CDR3aa: CAWTKDRAISPLHF

j_gene: TRBJ1-2
d_gene: TRBD1
v_gene: TRBV3-1/TRBV3-2
CDR3nt: TGTGCCAGCAGCCCTGGGACAGTCCTCGGGGGCTACACCTTC
CDR3aa: CASSPGTVLGGYTF

j_gene: TRBJ1-2
d_gene: TRBD1
v_gene: TRBV7-6
CDR3nt: TGTGCCAGCAGCGCGACAGGGGGGCCCTACTATGGCTACACCTTC
CDR3aa: CASSATGGPYYGYTF

j_gene: TRBJ2-2
d_gene: NA
v_gene: TRBV7-9
CDR3nt: TGTGCCAGCAGCCCCGCCCGCCCTGAACTCACCGGGGAGCTGTTTTTT
CDR3aa: CASSPARPELTGELFF

j_gene: TRBJ1-1
d_gene: NA
v_gene: TRBV11-2
CDR3nt: TGTGCCAGCAGCTTAGGGCTCTCGGGTTTGGCTTTCTTT
CDR3aa: CASSLGLSGLAFF

j_gene: TRBJ1-1
d_gene: TRBD1
v_gene: TRBV29-1
CDR3nt: TGCAGCGTGACAGGGGGCAACACTGAAGCTTTCTTT
CDR3aa: CSVTGGNTEAFF